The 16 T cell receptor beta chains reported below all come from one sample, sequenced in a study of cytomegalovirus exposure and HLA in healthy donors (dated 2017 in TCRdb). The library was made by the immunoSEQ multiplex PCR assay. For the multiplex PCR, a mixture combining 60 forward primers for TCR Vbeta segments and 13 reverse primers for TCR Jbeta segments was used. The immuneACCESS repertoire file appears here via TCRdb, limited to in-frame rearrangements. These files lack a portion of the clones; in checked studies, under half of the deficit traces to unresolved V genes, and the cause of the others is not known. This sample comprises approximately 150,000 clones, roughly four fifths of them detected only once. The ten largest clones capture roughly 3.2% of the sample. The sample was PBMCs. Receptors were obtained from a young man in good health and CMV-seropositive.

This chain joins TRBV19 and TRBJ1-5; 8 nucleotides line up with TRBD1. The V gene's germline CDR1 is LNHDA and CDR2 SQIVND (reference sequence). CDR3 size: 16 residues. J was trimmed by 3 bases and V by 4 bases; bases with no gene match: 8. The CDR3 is CASSNPQGADNQPQHF. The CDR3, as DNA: TGTGCCAGTAGTAACCCCCAGGGGGCCGACAATCAGCCCCAGCATTTT.

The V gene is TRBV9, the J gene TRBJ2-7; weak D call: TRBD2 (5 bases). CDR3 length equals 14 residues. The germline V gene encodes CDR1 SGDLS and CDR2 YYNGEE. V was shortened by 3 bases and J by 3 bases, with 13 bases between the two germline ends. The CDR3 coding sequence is TGTGCCAGCAGCGGATTACTAGAATTCTACGAGCAGTACTTC. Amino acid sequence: CASSGLLEFYEQYF.

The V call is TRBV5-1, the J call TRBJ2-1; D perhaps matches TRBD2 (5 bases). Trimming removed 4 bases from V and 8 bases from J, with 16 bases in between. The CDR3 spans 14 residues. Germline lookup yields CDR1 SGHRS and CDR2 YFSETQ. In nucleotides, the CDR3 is TGCGCCAGCAGCCCCCAGGACCGGGGTTATGAGCAGTTCTTC. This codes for CASSPQDRGYEQFF.

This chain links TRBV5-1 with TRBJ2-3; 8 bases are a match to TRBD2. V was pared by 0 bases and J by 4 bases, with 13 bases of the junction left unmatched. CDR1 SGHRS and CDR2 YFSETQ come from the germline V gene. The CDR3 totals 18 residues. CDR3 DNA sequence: TGCGCCAGCAGCTTGGAAGGTTACGGAGCGGGAGTTGCAGATACGCAGTATTTT. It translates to CASSLEGYGAGVADTQYF. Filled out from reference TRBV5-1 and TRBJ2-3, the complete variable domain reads KAGVTQTPRYLIKTRGQQVTLSCSPISGHRSVSWYQQTPGQGLQFLFEYFSETQRNKGNFPGRFSGRQFSNSRSEMNVSTLELGDSALYLCASSLEGYGAGVADTQYFGPGTRLTVL.

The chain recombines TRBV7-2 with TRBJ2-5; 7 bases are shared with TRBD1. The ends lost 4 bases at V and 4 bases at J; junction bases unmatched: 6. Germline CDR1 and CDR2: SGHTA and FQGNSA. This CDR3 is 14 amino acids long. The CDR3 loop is CASSSNRGSETQYF. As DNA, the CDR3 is TGTGCCAGCAGCTCTAACAGGGGTTCAGAGACCCAGTACTTC. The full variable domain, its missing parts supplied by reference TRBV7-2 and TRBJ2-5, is GAGVSQSPSNKVTEKGKDVELRCDPISGHTALYWYRQSLGQGLEFLIYFQGNSAPDKSGLPSDRFSAERTGGSVSTLTIQRTQQEDSAVYLCASSSNRGSETQYFGPGTRLLVL.

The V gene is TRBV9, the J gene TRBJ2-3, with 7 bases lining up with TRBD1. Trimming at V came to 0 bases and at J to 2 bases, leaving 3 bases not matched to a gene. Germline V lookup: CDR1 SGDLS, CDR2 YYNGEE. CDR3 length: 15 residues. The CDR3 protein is CASSVAGQNTDTQYF. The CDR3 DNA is TGTGCCAGCAGCGTAGCGGGACAGAACACAGATACGCAGTATTTT.

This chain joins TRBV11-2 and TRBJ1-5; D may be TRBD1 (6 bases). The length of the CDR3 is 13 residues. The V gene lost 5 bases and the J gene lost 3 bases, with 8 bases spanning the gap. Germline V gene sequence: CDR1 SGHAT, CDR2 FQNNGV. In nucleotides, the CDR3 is TGTGCCAGCAGCGGGACAAACAATCAGCCCCAGCATTTT. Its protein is CASSGTNNQPQHF.

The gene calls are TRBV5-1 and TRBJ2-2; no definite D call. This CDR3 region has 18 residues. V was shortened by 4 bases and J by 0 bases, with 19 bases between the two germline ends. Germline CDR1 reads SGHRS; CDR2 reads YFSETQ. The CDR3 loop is CASSLNADDPPNTGELFF. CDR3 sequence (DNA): TGCGCCAGCAGCCTAAATGCCGATGATCCCCCGAACACCGGGGAGCTGTTTTTT.

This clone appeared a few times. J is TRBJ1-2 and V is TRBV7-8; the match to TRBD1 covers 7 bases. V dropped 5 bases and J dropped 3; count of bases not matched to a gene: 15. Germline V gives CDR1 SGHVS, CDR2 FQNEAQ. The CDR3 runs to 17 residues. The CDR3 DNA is TGTGCCAGCAGCGTACCGAGGAGGGGGCGGTGGGACTATGGCTACACCTTC. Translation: CASSVPRRGRWDYGYTF.

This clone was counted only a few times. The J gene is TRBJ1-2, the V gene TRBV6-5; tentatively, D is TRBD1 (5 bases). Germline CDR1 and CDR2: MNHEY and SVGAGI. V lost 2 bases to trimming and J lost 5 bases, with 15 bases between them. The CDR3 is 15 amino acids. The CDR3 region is CASSYRRGGSYGYTF. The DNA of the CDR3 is TGTGCCAGCAGTTACCGAAGGGGAGGCTCTTATGGCTACACCTTC.

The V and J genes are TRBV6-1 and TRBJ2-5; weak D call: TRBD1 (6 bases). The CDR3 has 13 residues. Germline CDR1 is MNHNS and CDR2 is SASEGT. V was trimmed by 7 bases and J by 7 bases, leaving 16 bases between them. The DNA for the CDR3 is TGTGCCAGCACGCGAGGGGGTTTAGGGACCCAGTACTTC. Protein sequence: CASTRGGLGTQYF.

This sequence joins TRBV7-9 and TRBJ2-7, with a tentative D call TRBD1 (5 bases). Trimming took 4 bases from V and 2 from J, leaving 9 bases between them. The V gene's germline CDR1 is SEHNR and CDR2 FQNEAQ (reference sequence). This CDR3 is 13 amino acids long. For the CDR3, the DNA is TGTGCCAGCAGCTCCAGGGTTACCTACGAGCAGTACTTC. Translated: CASSSRVTYEQYF.

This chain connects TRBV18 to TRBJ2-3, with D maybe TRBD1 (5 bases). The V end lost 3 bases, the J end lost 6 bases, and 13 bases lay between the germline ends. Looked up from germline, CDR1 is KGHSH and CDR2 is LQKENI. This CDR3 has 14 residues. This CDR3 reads CASSPDWGRDTQYF. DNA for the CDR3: TGTGCCAGCTCACCCGACTGGGGCCGGGATACGCAGTATTTT.

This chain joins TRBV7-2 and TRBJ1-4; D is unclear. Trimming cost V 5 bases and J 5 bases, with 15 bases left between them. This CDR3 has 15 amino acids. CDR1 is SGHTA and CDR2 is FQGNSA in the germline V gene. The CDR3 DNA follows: TGTGCCAGCAGCCAGGCGAATTCCCGGAATGAAAAACTGTTTTTT. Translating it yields CASSQANSRNEKLFF.

The CDR3 DNA reads as TGTGCCAGCAGGAACTCAAGACCTACAGGGGCTAGGGGCTACACCTTC. It codes for CASRNSRPTGARGYTF. The J gene is TRBJ1-2, the V gene TRBV27; 7 bases are a match to TRBD1. With 6 bases clipped from V and 8 bases from J, the junction kept 18 bases outside the gene matches. The germline V gene has CDR1 MNHEY and CDR2 SMNVEV (reference sequence). The CDR3 is 16 residues long.

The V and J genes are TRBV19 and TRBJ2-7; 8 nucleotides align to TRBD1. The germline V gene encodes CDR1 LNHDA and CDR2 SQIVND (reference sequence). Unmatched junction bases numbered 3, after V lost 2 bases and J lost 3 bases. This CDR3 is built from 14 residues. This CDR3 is CASSINDRGYEQYF. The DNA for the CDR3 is TGTGCCAGTAGTATAAATGACAGGGGCTACGAGCAGTACTTC.